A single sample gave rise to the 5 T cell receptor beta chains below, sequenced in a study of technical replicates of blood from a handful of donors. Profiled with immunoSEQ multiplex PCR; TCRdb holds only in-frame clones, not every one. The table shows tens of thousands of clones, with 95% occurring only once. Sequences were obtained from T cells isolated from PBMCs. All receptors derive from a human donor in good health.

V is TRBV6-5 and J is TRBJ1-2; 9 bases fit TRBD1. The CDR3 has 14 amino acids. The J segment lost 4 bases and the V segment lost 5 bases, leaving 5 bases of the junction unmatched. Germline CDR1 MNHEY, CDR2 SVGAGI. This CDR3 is CASSIRDRVYGYTF. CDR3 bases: TGTGCCAGCAGTATCCGGGACAGGGTCTATGGCTACACCTTC.

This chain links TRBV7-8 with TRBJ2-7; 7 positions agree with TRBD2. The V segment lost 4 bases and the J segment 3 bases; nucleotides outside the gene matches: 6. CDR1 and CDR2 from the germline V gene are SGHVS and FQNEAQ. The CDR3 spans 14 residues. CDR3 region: CASSSSGPFYEQYF. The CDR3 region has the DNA TGTGCCAGCAGCTCTAGCGGTCCATTCTACGAGCAGTACTTC. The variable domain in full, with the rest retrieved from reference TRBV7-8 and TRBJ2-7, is GAGVSQSPRYKVAKRGQDVALRCDPISGHVSLFWYQQALGQGPEFLTYFQNEAQLDKSGLPSDRFFAERPEGSVSTLKIQRTQQEDSAVYLCASSSSGPFYEQYFGPGTRLTVT.

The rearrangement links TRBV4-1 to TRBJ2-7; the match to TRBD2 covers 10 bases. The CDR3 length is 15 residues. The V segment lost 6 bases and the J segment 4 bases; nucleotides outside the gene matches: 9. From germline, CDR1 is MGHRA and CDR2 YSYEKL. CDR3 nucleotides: TGCGCCAGCAGAGACTACGGGACTAGCGTATACGAGCAGTACTTC. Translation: CASRDYGTSVYEQYF.

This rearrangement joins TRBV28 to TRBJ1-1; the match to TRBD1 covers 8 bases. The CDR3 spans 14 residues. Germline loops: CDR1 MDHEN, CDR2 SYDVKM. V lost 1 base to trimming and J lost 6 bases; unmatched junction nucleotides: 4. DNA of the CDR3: TGTGCCAGCAGTTTATCGTTACAGGGGGCTGAAGCTTTCTTT. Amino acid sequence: CASSLSLQGAEAFF.

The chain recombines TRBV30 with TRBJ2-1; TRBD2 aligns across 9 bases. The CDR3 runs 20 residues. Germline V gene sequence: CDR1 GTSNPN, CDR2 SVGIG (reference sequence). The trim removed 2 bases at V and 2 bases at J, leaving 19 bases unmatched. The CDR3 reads CAWSSTGGLAEYGAYNEQFF. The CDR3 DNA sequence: TGTGCCTGGAGTAGTACCGGGGGACTAGCTGAGTATGGCGCCTACAATGAGCAGTTCTTC.